Shown below are 28 T cell receptor beta chains from a single sample sequenced in a study of blood T cell repertoires in COVID-19. Clones were read by immunoSEQ multiplex PCR, and TCRdb kept only the in-frame ones, dropping some. The data show about 200,000 clones, 89% seen once. The sample taken for sequencing was PBMCs or T cells enriched from blood (not recorded which). These TCRs come from a woman between 40 and 55 years old with acute COVID-19.

The V gene is TRBV2, the J gene TRBJ1-4; a possible D gene is TRBD1 (6 bases). Germline loops: CDR1 SNHLY, CDR2 FYNNEI. V gave up 7 bases and J gave up 7 bases, with 13 bases separating them. The CDR3 length is 13 residues. The CDR3 sequence is CASTTLRGEKLFF. The DNA for the CDR3 is TGTGCCAGCACTACACTCAGGGGTGAAAAACTGTTTTTT.

The rearrangement joins TRBV5-5 to TRBJ2-1; D may be TRBD1 (5 bases). The CDR3 contains 15 residues. CDR1 and CDR2 (germline): SGHKS, YYEKEE (reference sequence). With 2 bases removed from V and 5 bases from J, the gap between germline ends came to 14 bases. The CDR3 is CASSLRALDNNEQFF. The CDR3 coding sequence is TGTGCCAGCAGCTTACGGGCGTTGGACAACAATGAGCAGTTCTTC.

The chain has TRBV2 and TRBJ2-7; no firm D call. From germline, CDR1 is SNHLY and CDR2 FYNNEI. The V and J ends lost 2 bases and 9 bases respectively, with 17 bases between them. This CDR3 is built from 14 residues. CDR3 DNA sequence: TGTGCCAGCAGTGAATGGGCGACCCAAGCTGTGCAGTACTTC. Its protein is CASSEWATQAVQYF.

The sample holds a few counts of this clone. CDR3 loop: CASSIAGTSNTGELFF. CDR3 in DNA: TGTGCCAGTAGTATAGCGGGGACTAGTAACACCGGGGAGCTGTTTTTT. The gene calls are TRBV19 and TRBJ2-2, with 8 bases identical to TRBD2. The CDR3 length is 16 residues. Germline V gene data show CDR1 as LNHDA and CDR2 as SQIVND (reference sequence). Germline trimming cut 1 base from V and 2 bases from J; bases unmatched to any gene: 3.

The table lists this clone with a count of one. This rearrangement joins TRBV19 to TRBJ1-5; 7 nucleotides agree with TRBD1. The trim removed 5 bases at V and 3 bases at J, leaving 4 bases unmatched. The CDR3 is made up of 14 amino acids. From germline, CDR1 is LNHDA and CDR2 SQIVND (reference sequence). CDR3 sequence: CASSATGDNQPQHF. CDR3 nucleotides: TGTGCCAGTAGTGCCACAGGGGACAATCAGCCCCAGCATTTT.

The V and J genes are TRBV19 and TRBJ1-2; D is unresolved. Trimming shortened V by 3 bases and J by 5 bases, and 7 bases separated the two germline ends. Germline V gives CDR1 LNHDA, CDR2 SQIVND (reference sequence). CDR3 size: 12 residues. CDR3 sequence: CASSMSWYGYTF. CDR3 in DNA: TGTGCCAGTAGTATGAGTTGGTATGGCTACACCTTC.

This sequence joins TRBV16 and TRBJ1-2, with D uncertain. CDR1 is KGHSY, CDR2 FQNENV, per germline. The germline V and J ends were trimmed by 2 bases and 8 bases, with 21 bases remaining between them. The CDR3 consists of 16 residues. CDR3: CASSQDQLDPRVGYTF. In nucleotides, the CDR3 is TGTGCCAGCAGCCAAGATCAACTGGACCCGAGGGTCGGCTACACCTTC.

The chain combines TRBV6-2 or TRBV6-3 with TRBJ2-4; a possible D gene is TRBD2 (5 bases). Deletions cut 2 bases from V and 0 bases from J, with 8 bases between. The germline CDR1 and CDR2 sequences are MNHEY and SVGEGT. The CDR3 consists of 15 residues. The CDR3 DNA sequence: TGTGCCAGCAGTTACGGGGAGCTAGCCAAAAACATTCAGTACTTC. Protein sequence: CASSYGELAKNIQYF.

This clone was counted between two and nine times. The chain links TRBV15 to TRBJ1-5; the match to TRBD1 covers 11 bases. CDR1 and CDR2 (germline): LNHNV, YYDKDF (reference sequence). V shed 3 bases and J 8 bases; nucleotides not matched to a gene: 9. The CDR3 covers 16 residues. CDR3 sequence reads: CATSRDRGLGSEPQHF. DNA of the CDR3: TGTGCCACCAGCAGGGACAGGGGGCTCGGTAGCGAGCCCCAGCATTTT. The variable domain in full, completed from reference TRBV15 and TRBJ1-5, reads DAMVIQNPRYQVTQFGKPVTLSCSQTLNHNVMYWYQQKSSQAPKLLFHYYDKDFNNEADTPDNFQSRRPNTSFCFLDIRSPGLGDTAMYLCATSRDRGLGSEPQHFGDGTRLSIL.

The chain recombines TRBV4-2 with TRBJ2-1, with 7 bases fitting TRBD1. The germline V gene has CDR1 LGHNA and CDR2 YNFKEQ. The CDR3 consists of 18 residues. Germline trimming cut 4 bases from V and 6 bases from J; bases unmatched to any gene: 18. The CDR3 DNA follows: TGTGCCAGCAGCCTTGTGGGAACAGGGGCAGGGGTCGGCAATGAGCAGTTCTTC. Protein product: CASSLVGTGAGVGNEQFF.

This clone has a handful of counts. V gene TRBV27 combines with J gene TRBJ2-7; D may be TRBD1 (6 bases). CDR1 is MNHEY, CDR2 SMNVEV, per germline (reference sequence). The CDR3 runs 14 residues. V gave up 6 bases and J gave up 4 bases, with 16 bases separating them. The CDR3 nucleotides are TGTGCCAGCAGCCCGACAGGTGAACGGTACGAGCAGTACTTC. Its translation is CASSPTGERYEQYF.

The chain is built from TRBV19 and TRBJ2-1; 10 bases map to TRBD2. With 6 bases clipped from V and 8 bases from J, the junction kept 16 bases outside the gene matches. This CDR3 spans 17 amino acids. The germline V gene has CDR1 LNHDA and CDR2 SQIVND (reference sequence). Written as DNA, the CDR3 is TGTGCCAGTAGCCCCTGGGCTAGCGGGGGAGGGTGGGATGAGCAGTTCTTC. This gives the protein CASSPWASGGGWDEQFF.

The chain combines TRBV10-3 with TRBJ2-5; perhaps TRBD2 as D (5 bases). The length of the CDR3 is 13 residues. V was pared by 6 bases and J by 4 bases, with 12 bases between. Germline V lookup: CDR1 ENHRY, CDR2 SYGVKD. DNA for the CDR3: TGTGCCATCAGGGGATTCGCGGGAGAGACCCAGTACTTC. Translating gives CAIRGFAGETQYF.

Only a few counts were recorded for this clone. The chain carries TRBV4-2 and TRBJ2-5; tentative D call: TRBD2 (7 bases). V was clipped by 2 bases and J by 0 bases, with 16 bases between them. From germline, CDR1 is LGHNA and CDR2 YNFKEQ. The CDR3 extends over 17 amino acids. CDR3 sequence (DNA): TGTGCCAGCAGCCAATGGGAGGGAGGGGGGTACCAAGAGACCCAGTACTTC. It codes for CASSQWEGGGYQETQYF.

The rearrangement uses TRBV5-1 and TRBJ1-6, with 10 bases that match TRBD1. There are 17 residues in the CDR3. CDR1 and CDR2 (germline): SGHRS, YFSETQ. V was pared by 5 bases and J by 5 bases, with 10 bases of the junction left unmatched. Here the CDR3 reads CASRGDGQGGNNSPLHF. The CDR3 nucleotides read TGCGCCAGCAGGGGCGACGGACAGGGGGGAAATAATTCACCCCTCCACTTT.

This clone came up once. The chain is built from TRBV19 and TRBJ2-3; D possibly corresponds to TRBD1 (5 bases). In germline, CDR1 is LNHDA, CDR2 SQIVND (reference sequence). The CDR3 sequence is 16 residues long. Trimming removed 5 bases at V and 0 bases at J, with 15 bases between. For the CDR3, the DNA is TGTGCCAGTAGTCTTCGACAGCTTACTAGCACAGATACGCAGTATTTT. Translation: CASSLRQLTSTDTQYF.

The chain carries TRBV24-1 and TRBJ2-7; 7 bases are a match to TRBD2. CDR3 length: 14 amino acids. With 3 bases clipped from V and 7 bases from J, the junction kept 8 bases outside the gene matches. Germline lookup yields CDR1 KGHDR and CDR2 SFDVKD. CDR3 sequence: CATSDGRGGREQYF. DNA of the CDR3: TGTGCCACCAGTGATGGGAGGGGTGGTCGAGAGCAGTACTTC.

This clone was seen a single time. The same CDR3 can be traced to other DNA sequences in this sample. The rearrangement joins TRBV5-4 to TRBJ2-1, with D possibly being TRBD2 (5 bases). In germline, CDR1 is SGHNT, CDR2 YYREEE (reference sequence). The length of the CDR3 is 15 residues. Trimming left V 4 bases short and J 1 base short, with 12 bases between. CDR3 protein: CASSLPGSSYNEQFF. The CDR3, as DNA: TGTGCCAGCAGCCTACCGGGGTCTTCCTACAATGAGCAGTTCTTC.

The genes are TRBV19 and TRBJ2-6; D is unclear. The CDR3 is made up of 13 amino acids. The V end lost 3 bases, the J end lost 8 bases, and 8 bases lay between the germline ends. From germline, CDR1 is LNHDA and CDR2 SQIVND (reference sequence). In DNA form, the CDR3 reads TGTGCCAGTAGTATCCCCGCGCCCAACGTCCTGACTTTC. Its protein is CASSIPAPNVLTF. Supplemented by reference TRBV19 and TRBJ2-6, the full variable domain reads DGGITQSPKYLFRKEGQNVTLSCEQNLNHDAMYWYRQDPGQGLRLIYYSQIVNDFQKGDIAEGYSVSREKKESFPLTVTSAQKNPTAFYLCASSIPAPNVLTFGAGSRLTVL.

The V gene is TRBV11-2, the J gene TRBJ1-2; 9 bases map to TRBD1. Trimming took 5 bases from V and 6 from J; bases not matched to a gene: 7. The length of the CDR3 is 14 residues. Germline V lookup: CDR1 SGHAT, CDR2 FQNNGV. CDR3 DNA: TGTGCCAGCAGCCAGATCGGGACAGGGAATGGCTACACCTTC. Protein sequence: CASSQIGTGNGYTF.

The gene calls are TRBV7-8 and TRBJ2-6, with D possibly TRBD1 on 6 matching bases. Trimming took off 5 bases at V and 2 bases at J, with 10 bases between the two ends. Germline lookup yields CDR1 SGHVS and CDR2 FQNEAQ. CDR3 length equals 15 residues. The CDR3 nucleotides are TGTGCCAGCAGCGCCTACAGGGCTGGGGCCAACGTCCTGACTTTC. It translates to CASSAYRAGANVLTF.

The V call is TRBV7-8, the J call TRBJ1-6; D is undetermined. The CDR3 has 16 amino acids. Germline V gene sequence: CDR1 SGHVS, CDR2 FQNEAQ. V shed 5 bases and J shed 2 bases, with 13 bases lying between them. CDR3 in DNA: TGTGCCAGCAGCCCCACCAGCGGAACCTATAATTCACCCCTCCACTTT. Translation: CASSPTSGTYNSPLHF.

This clone appeared a single time. CDR3 amino acids: CASILGRLAGLKTWEQYF. The CDR3 DNA reads TGTGCCAGCATCCTAGGCCGACTAGCGGGACTCAAAACGTGGGAGCAGTACTTC. This rearrangement joins TRBV27 to TRBJ2-7, with 11 bases that match TRBD2. Germline V CDR1 and CDR2: MNHEY, SMNVEV (reference sequence). With 7 bases clipped from V and 7 bases from J, the junction kept 21 bases outside the gene matches. The CDR3 covers 18 residues.

The CDR3 is CASILKRRGNTEAFF. The DNA for the CDR3 is TGCGCCAGCATTCTTAAGCGGAGGGGGAACACTGAAGCTTTCTTT. This sequence joins TRBV10-1 and TRBJ1-1; possibly TRBD1 for D (5 bases). Trimming cost V 7 bases and J 1 base, with 16 bases left between them. This CDR3 contains 15 residues. CDR1 is WNHNN and CDR2 is SYGVQD in the germline V gene (reference sequence).

This chain connects TRBV3-1 (or the pseudogene TRBV3-2) to TRBJ2-7; TRBD2 matches at 7 bases. V gave up 4 bases and J gave up 0 bases; unmatched junction bases: 9. The CDR3 consists of 16 residues. In germline, CDR1 is LGHDT, CDR2 YNNKEL (reference sequence). CDR3: CASSLTSSGLSYEQYF. The CDR3 DNA is TGTGCCAGCAGCCTCACTTCTAGCGGTCTCTCCTACGAGCAGTACTTC.

V and J are TRBV10-3 and TRBJ1-5; no clear D. This CDR3 is 13 amino acids long. The V gene lost 8 bases and the J gene lost 3 bases, with 11 bases spanning the gap. Germline V gene lookup returns CDR1 ENHRY and CDR2 SYGVKD. CDR3 DNA: TGTGCCATCGCACAGAACAACAATCAGCCCCAGCATTTT. It translates to CAIAQNNNQPQHF.

This clone was counted a few times. The rearrangement uses TRBV12-3 or TRBV12-4 and TRBJ2-1; possibly TRBD2 for D (6 bases). V was trimmed by 6 bases and J by 7 bases, leaving 13 bases between them. This CDR3 comprises 13 residues. CDR3 residues: CASSPGAGNEQFF. The CDR3 DNA follows: TGTGCCAGCAGCCCTGGGGCGGGGAATGAGCAGTTCTTC.

The chain recombines TRBV29-1 with TRBJ2-3, with D perhaps TRBD1 (5 bases). The CDR3 loop spans 14 amino acids. Deletions cut 4 bases from V and 0 bases from J, with 11 bases between. Germline V gene sequence: CDR1 SQVTM, CDR2 ANQGSEA. CDR3 residues: CSVARQTSTDTQYF. The CDR3 region has the DNA TGCAGCGTTGCTAGACAGACAAGCACAGATACGCAGTATTTT.